The rows below give T cell receptor beta chains drawn from one sample of a study of human T cells and chemical hapten exposure. From the 5' RACE reads, TCRdb called clonotypes with MiXCR, one entry per CDR3 protein. The sample includes 95,000 to 120,000 distinct CDR3 sequences, more than 15% seen only once; the top ten take 2.8%. The receptors were gathered from a human donor in good health. CDR3s include the opening cysteine and the closing phenylalanine or tryptophan. Each record gives: V gene, clone size, D gene, J gene, CDR3 DNA, CDR3 protein. The D gene is left open where the match is weak. Clone size is shown for a subset of rows, as once, few, many or a class of expanded clone.

V gene: TRBV6-2/TRBV6-3; clone size: .; D gene: TRBD2; J gene: TRBJ2-7; CDR3 DNA: TGTGCCAGCAGCCAGGAGTTAGCGGGAGGGCCGATCAGGGAGCAGTACTTC; CDR3 protein: CASSQELAGGPIREQYF
V gene: TRBV20-1; clone size: few; D gene: TRBD2; J gene: TRBJ2-7; CDR3 DNA: TGCAGTGCTGGTGGGGGGACTACCTCAGCCTACGAGCAGTACTTC; CDR3 protein: CSAGGGTTSAYEQYF
V gene: TRBV28; clone size: few; D gene: .; J gene: TRBJ1-1; CDR3 DNA: TGTGCCAGCAGTTCCCCTTCTTGGAACACTGCAGCTTTCTTT; CDR3 protein: CASSSPSWNTAAFF
V gene: TRBV6-5; clone size: .; D gene: .; J gene: TRBJ1-4; CDR3 DNA: TGTGCCAGCAGTTATTTTGTGGGGAGATACGAAAAACTGTTTTTT; CDR3 protein: CASSYFVGRYEKLFF
V gene: TRBV2; clone size: .; D gene: .; J gene: TRBJ1-3; CDR3 DNA: TGTGCCAGCATTGTGGGCAAATCCTCTGGAAACACCATATATTTT; CDR3 protein: CASIVGKSSGNTIYF
V gene: TRBV12-3/TRBV12-4; clone size: .; D gene: .; J gene: TRBJ2-1; CDR3 DNA: TGTGCCAGCAGTATTAGTAGCCGCGAGCAGTTCTTC; CDR3 protein: CASSISSREQFF
V gene: TRBV6-5; clone size: .; D gene: TRBD2; J gene: TRBJ2-1; CDR3 DNA: TGTGCCAGCAGTTACTCTGGCGGGAGTTGGAATGAGCAGTTCTTC; CDR3 protein: CASSYSGGSWNEQFF
V gene: TRBV3-1; clone size: few; D gene: TRBD2; J gene: TRBJ2-1; CDR3 DNA: TGTGCCAGCAGCCACGTCGCCGGGGGGAATGAGCAGTTCTTC; CDR3 protein: CASSHVAGGNEQFF
V gene: TRBV6-5; clone size: .; D gene: TRBD1; J gene: TRBJ1-6; CDR3 DNA: TGTGCCAGCAGTTACTCCGGGACAGGATTCAATTCACCCCTCCACTTT; CDR3 protein: CASSYSGTGFNSPLHF
V gene: TRBV30; clone size: .; D gene: .; J gene: TRBJ1-2; CDR3 DNA: TGTGCCTGGAGTGTAAAGGGAGGCTACACCTTC; CDR3 protein: CAWSVKGGYTF
V gene: TRBV5-1; clone size: .; D gene: .; J gene: TRBJ1-2; CDR3 DNA: TGCGCCAGCAGCTTGGAGGCCAGGGGCAAATATGGCTACACCTTC; CDR3 protein: CASSLEARGKYGYTF
V gene: TRBV9; clone size: .; D gene: .; J gene: TRBJ2-5; CDR3 DNA: TGTGCCAGCAGCGGGAAGGAGGGGCAAGAGACCCAGTACTTC; CDR3 protein: CASSGKEGQETQYF
V gene: TRBV7-9; clone size: few; D gene: .; J gene: TRBJ1-5; CDR3 DNA: TGTGCCAGCAGCTCTGGACAGACTATGGCCCAGCATTTT; CDR3 protein: CASSSGQTMAQHF
V gene: TRBV10-3; clone size: .; D gene: TRBD2; J gene: TRBJ2-3; CDR3 DNA: TGTGCCATCAGTGAGGGGCTAGCGGGAGGGGCAGATACGCAGTATTTT; CDR3 protein: CAISEGLAGGADTQYF
V gene: TRBV4-1; clone size: many; D gene: .; J gene: TRBJ2-7; CDR3 DNA: TGCGCCAGCAGCCAAGAGTGGGACAACGCTTACGAGCAGTACTTC; CDR3 protein: CASSQEWDNAYEQYF
V gene: TRBV12-3/TRBV12-4; clone size: few; D gene: .; J gene: TRBJ2-1; CDR3 DNA: TGTGCCAGCAGTTTAGAGGGTTGGCTGAATGAGCAGTTCTTC; CDR3 protein: CASSLEGWLNEQFF
V gene: TRBV27; clone size: .; D gene: .; J gene: TRBJ1-5; CDR3 DNA: TGTGCCAGCAGTTTATCGTCGGCAGGGTGGCCCAATCAGCCCCAGCATTTT; CDR3 protein: CASSLSSAGWPNQPQHF
V gene: TRBV25-1; clone size: many; D gene: .; J gene: TRBJ2-7; CDR3 DNA: TGTGCCAGCAGTGAAACAGCGCCGACCTACGAGCAGTACTTC; CDR3 protein: CASSETAPTYEQYF
V gene: TRBV27; clone size: few; D gene: .; J gene: TRBJ2-7; CDR3 DNA: TGTGCCAGCAGTTCCTGGGGGCGAAACTACGAGCAGTACTTC; CDR3 protein: CASSSWGRNYEQYF